Described below is a single T cell receptor (beta chain) sequence and its context. Its antigen is unknown. Sort purity for all populations was recorded as exceeding 98%. TCRB transcripts that were expressed got sequenced, as all of the isolated RNA had been reverse transcribed. Repertoires were generated with immunoSEQ multiplex PCR, while TCRdb's copy carries only in-frame clones and drops some. The profile shows over 55,000 clones, 52% of them singletons. V shed 6 bases and J shed 4 bases, with 15 bases lying between them. Germline loops: CDR1 MDHEN, CDR2 SYDVKM. This CDR3 is 15 amino acids long. This entry is derived from a study of beta chain features in type 1 diabetes. Findings and limits, study-wide: In comparison with healthy donors, patients had naive, central memory and Treg TCRB repertoires that appeared more similar. Fewer junction insertions and more nucleotide deletions appeared in type 1 diabetes patients. Type 1 diabetes patients had TCRB CDR3s that were shorter (moderately but significantly so) in all four CD4+ subsets. Since sequencing was performed on cDNA, cells with high TCR expression could be over-represented.

Sequences were obtained from Tregs from blood. The rearrangement links TRBV28 to TRBJ2-2, with D perhaps matching TRBD1 (5 bases). The receptor was derived from a woman in her 40s with type 1 diabetes. For the CDR3, the DNA is TGTGCCAGCAGCCTAGGGGCCTCGGGCACCGGGGAGCTGTTTTTT. This translates into CASSLGASGTGELFF. Full variable domain (outside the CDR3, taken from reference TRBV28 and TRBJ2-2): DVKVTQSSRYLVKRTGEKVFLECVQDMDHENMFWYRQDPGLGLRLIYFSYDVKMKEKGDIPEGYSVSREKKERFSLILESASTNQTSMYLCASSLGASGTGELFFGEGSRLTVL.